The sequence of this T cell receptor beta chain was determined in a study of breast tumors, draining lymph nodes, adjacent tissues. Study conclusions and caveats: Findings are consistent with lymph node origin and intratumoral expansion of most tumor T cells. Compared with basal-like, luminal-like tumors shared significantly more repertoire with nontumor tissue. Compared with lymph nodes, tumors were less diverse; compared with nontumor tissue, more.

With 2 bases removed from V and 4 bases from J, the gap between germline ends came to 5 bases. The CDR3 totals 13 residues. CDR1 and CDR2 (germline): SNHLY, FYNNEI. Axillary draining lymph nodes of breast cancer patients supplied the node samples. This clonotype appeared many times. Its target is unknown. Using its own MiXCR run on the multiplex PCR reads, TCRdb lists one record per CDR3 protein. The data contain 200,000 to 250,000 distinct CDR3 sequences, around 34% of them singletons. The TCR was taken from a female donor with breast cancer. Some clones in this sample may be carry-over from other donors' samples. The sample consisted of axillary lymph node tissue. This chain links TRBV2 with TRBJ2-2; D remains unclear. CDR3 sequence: CASSERTTGELFF. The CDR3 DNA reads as TGTGCCAGCAGTGAACGGACCACCGGGGAGCTGTTTTTT.